This TCR beta chain was sequenced during a study of blood T cell repertoires in COVID-19. Study information: Nucleic acid was either cDNA or gDNA, and it came from T cells, B-cell-depleted T cells, or PBMCs.

With 7 bases clipped from V and 7 bases from J, the junction kept 9 bases outside the gene matches. The germline V gene has CDR1 SNHLY and CDR2 FYNNEI. This CDR3 is 15 amino acids long. Original data processing: It was from reference gene primer amplification that nucleated cell counts were estimated. Profiling relied on immunoSEQ multiplex PCR, and the TCRdb table lists in-frame clones only, not all of them. Clonal size and the V and J genes are those of that table, whereas D and trimming came from the DNA. The table has some 240,000 clones, around 80% seen once. Material: peripheral blood. This TCR was sampled from a woman aged 40 to 55 who had recovered from COVID-19. The rearrangement joins TRBV2 to TRBJ2-1; TRBD2 agrees at 11 bases. CDR3 sequence reads: CASNSPGLAANEQFF. The DNA for the CDR3 is TGTGCCAGCAATTCACCGGGACTAGCGGCAAATGAGCAGTTCTTC. The full variable domain, with the rest looked up from reference TRBV2 and TRBJ2-1, is EPEVTQTPSHQVTQMGQEVILRCVPISNHLYFYWYRQILGQKVEFLVSFYNNEISEKSEIFDDQFSVERPDGSNFTLKIRSTKLEDSAMYFCASNSPGLAANEQFFGPGTRLTVL.